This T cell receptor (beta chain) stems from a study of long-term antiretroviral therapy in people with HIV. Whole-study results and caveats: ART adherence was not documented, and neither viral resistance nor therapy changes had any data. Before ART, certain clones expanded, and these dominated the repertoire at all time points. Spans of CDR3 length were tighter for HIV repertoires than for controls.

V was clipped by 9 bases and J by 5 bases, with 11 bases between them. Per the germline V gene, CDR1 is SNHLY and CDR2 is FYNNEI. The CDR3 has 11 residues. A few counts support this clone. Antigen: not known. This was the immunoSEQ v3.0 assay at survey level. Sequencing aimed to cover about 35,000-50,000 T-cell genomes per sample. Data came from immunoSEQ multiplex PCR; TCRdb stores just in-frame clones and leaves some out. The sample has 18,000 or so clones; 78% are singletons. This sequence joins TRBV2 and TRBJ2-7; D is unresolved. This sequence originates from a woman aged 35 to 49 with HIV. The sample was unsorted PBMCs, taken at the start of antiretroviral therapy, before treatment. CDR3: CASTSFHEQYF. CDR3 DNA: TGTGCCAGTACTTCCTTCCACGAGCAGTACTTC. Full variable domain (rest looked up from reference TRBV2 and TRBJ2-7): EPEVTQTPSHQVTQMGQEVILRCVPISNHLYFYWYRQILGQKVEFLVSFYNNEISEKSEIFDDQFSVERPDGSNFTLKIRSTKLEDSAMYFCASTSFHEQYFGPGTRLTVT.